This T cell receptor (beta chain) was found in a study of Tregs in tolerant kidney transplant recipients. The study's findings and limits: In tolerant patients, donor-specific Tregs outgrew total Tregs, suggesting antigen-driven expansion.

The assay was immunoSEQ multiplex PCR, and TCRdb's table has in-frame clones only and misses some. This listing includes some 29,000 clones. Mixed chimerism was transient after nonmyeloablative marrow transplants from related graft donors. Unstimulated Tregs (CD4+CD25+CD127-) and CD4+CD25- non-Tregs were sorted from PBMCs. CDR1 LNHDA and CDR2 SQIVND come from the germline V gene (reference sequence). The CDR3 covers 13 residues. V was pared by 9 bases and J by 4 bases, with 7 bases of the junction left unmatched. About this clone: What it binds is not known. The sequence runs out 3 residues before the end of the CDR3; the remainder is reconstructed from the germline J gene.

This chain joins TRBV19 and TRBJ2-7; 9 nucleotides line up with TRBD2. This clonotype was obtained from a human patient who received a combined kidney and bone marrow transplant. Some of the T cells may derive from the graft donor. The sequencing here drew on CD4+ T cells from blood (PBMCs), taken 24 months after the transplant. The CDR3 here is CARSGGQRYEQYF. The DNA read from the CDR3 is TGTGCCAGAAGCGGGGGGCAGAGGTACGAG.